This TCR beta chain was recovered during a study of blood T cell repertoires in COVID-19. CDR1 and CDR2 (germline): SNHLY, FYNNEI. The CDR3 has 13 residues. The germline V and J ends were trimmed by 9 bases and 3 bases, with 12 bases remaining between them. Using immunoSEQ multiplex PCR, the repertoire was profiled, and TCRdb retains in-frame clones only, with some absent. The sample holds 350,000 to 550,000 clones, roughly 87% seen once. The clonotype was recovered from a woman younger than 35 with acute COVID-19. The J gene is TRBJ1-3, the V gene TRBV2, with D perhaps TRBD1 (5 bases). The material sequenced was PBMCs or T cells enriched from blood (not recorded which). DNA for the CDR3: TGTGCCAGTGACGGGACTGTTGGAAACACCATATATTTT. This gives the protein CASDGTVGNTIYF.